What follows describes a single T cell receptor (beta chain). The source of the sample is a study of blood T cell repertoires in COVID-19. The data were produced by immunoSEQ multiplex PCR, yet TCRdb's version contains in-frame clones alone and is incomplete. The sample consists of 45,000 or so clones, 82% of them appearing once. Trimming took 10 bases from V and 5 from J, leaving 14 bases between them. This CDR3 is built from 12 residues. Germline V gene lookup returns CDR1 MDHEN and CDR2 SYDVKM. The rearrangement joins TRBV28 to TRBJ2-5; D is unresolved. The source of this sequence is a woman in her 70s with acute or convalescent COVID-19. The sequencing sample was made of peripheral blood. The CDR3 nucleotides are TGTGCCACCGCAAGCTTACGGGAGACCCAGTACTTC. Amino acids: CATASLRETQYF.